The rows below give T cell receptor beta chains drawn from one sample of a study of response to subunit inactivated influenza vaccine. Each CDR3 protein is one row after TCRdb ran MiXCR on the RT-PCR reads. In the table there are 600,000 to 850,000 distinct CDR3 sequences, 14% of which are singletons. This specimen was PBMCs from blood, taken 14 days before vaccination. These receptor sequences come from a man in his forties or fifties who received an inactivated influenza vaccine. CDR3s leave out the opening cysteine and the closing phenylalanine or tryptophan. The size of a clone is reported for some rows only, either as once, few or many, or as a class for expanded clones.

J | length | size | V | CDR3
TRBJ2-3 | 12 | few | TRBV29-1 | SAEQGRGTDTQY
TRBJ2-1 | 14 | many | TRBV6-2/TRBV6-3 | ASSYHRTSGSLEQF
TRBJ1-2 | 14 | few | TRBV20-1 | SARDPGQGRRYGYT
TRBJ1-2 | 12 | many | TRBV15 | ATSRGGDRYGYT
TRBJ2-5 | 11 | few | TRBV20-1 | SARVQGQETQY
TRBJ2-1 | 14 | NA | TRBV28 | ASISLAADSYNEQF
TRBJ2-5 | 14 | NA | TRBV7-9 | ASSGGSGLPGETQY
TRBJ2-1 | 13 | NA | TRBV10-3 | AIRIAGGLGNEQF
TRBJ2-1 | 11 | many | TRBV5-1 | ASSSTTQGQQF
TRBJ1-2 | 13 | few | TRBV4-3 | ASSQEAGDPYGYT
TRBJ2-5 | 12 | few | TRBV20-1 | SARVPDGRETQY
TRBJ2-3 | 10 | NA | TRBV12-3/TRBV12-4 | ASSHSGGEEY
TRBJ1-6 | 12 | few | TRBV27 | ASSSRQNNSPLH
TRBJ1-2 | 13 | many | TRBV20-1 | SARDTRGEMGGYT
TRBJ2-2 | 12 | NA | TRBV12-3/TRBV12-4 | ASSFEILNGELF
TRBJ2-7 | 15 | NA | TRBV20-1 | SARDFSTGVGLHEQY
TRBJ2-1 | 15 | few | TRBV11-2 | ASSHGSGKQPYNEQF
TRBJ2-2 | 15 | NA | TRBV5-1 | ASSLNPGTSNTGELF
TRBJ1-1 | 12 | NA | TRBV6-1 | ASRTDRVGTEAF
TRBJ1-4 | 13 | NA | TRBV5-1 | ASSLYPQGDEKLF
TRBJ2-2 | 14 | few | TRBV20-1 | SALVLGDPRAGELF
TRBJ1-1 | 13 | NA | TRBV28 | ASSSGGGTNTEAF
TRBJ2-1 | 12 | NA | TRBV4-2 | ASSQLDGYNEQF
TRBJ2-7 | 13 | NA | TRBV7-9 | ASSLKSLASYEQY
TRBJ2-5 | 13 | NA | TRBV6-1 | ASRGLAEGGETQY
TRBJ1-4 | 12 | few | TRBV14 | ASSPRTPREKLF
TRBJ2-1 | 14 | few | TRBV7-2 | ASSPGTRTLYNEQF
TRBJ1-1 | 13 | few | TRBV12-3/TRBV12-4 | ASSLRWQGNTEAF
TRBJ2-1 | 13 | NA | TRBV12-3/TRBV12-4 | ASSPIGRSYNEQF
TRBJ2-3 | 13 | few | TRBV4-3 | ASSQDPNGLNTQY
TRBJ2-7 | 12 | NA | TRBV12-3/TRBV12-4 | ASSLNPAGYEQY